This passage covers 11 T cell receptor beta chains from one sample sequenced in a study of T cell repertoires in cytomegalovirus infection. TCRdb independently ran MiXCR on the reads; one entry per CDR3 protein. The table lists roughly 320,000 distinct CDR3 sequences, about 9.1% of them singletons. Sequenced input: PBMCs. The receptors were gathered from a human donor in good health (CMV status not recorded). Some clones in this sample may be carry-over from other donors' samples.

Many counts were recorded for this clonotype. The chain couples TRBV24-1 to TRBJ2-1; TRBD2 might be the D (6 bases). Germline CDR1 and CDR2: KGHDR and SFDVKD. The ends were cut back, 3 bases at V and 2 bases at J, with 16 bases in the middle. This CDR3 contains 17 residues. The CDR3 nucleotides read TGTGCCACCAGTGATGGGACTCGTACCTTTACCTACAATGAGCAGTTCTTC. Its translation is CATSDGTRTFTYNEQFF.

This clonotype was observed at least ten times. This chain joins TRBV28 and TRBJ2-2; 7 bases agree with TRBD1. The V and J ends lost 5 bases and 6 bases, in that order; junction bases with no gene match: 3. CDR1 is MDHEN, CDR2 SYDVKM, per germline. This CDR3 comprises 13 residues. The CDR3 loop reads CASSRQGAGELFF. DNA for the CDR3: TGTGCCAGCAGTCGCCAGGGGGCCGGGGAGCTGTTTTTT. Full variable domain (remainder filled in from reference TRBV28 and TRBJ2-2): DVKVTQSSRYLVKRTGEKVFLECVQDMDHENMFWYRQDPGLGLRLIYFSYDVKMKEKGDIPEGYSVSREKKERFSLILESASTNQTSMYLCASSRQGAGELFFGEGSRLTVL.

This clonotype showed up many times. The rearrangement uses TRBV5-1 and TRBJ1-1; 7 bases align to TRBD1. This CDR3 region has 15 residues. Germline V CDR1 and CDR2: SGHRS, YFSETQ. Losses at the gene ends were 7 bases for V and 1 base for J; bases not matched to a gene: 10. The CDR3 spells CASELGGTANTEAFF. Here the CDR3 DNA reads TGCGCCAGCGAGCTTGGTGGGACAGCGAACACTGAAGCTTTCTTT.

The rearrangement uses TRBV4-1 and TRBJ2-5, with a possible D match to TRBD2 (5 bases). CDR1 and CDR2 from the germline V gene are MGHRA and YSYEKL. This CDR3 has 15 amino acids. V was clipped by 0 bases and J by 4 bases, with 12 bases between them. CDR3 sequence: CASSQDLDYGETQYF. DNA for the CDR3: TGCGCCAGCAGCCAAGATTTAGACTACGGAGAGACCCAGTACTTC.

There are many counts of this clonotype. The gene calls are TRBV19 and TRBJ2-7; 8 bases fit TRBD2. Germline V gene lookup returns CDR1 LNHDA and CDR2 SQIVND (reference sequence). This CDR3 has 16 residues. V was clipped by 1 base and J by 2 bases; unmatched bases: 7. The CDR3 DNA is TGTGCCAGTAGTATAGGCCCCGGGACTAGGACCTACGAGCAGTACTTC. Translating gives CASSIGPGTRTYEQYF.

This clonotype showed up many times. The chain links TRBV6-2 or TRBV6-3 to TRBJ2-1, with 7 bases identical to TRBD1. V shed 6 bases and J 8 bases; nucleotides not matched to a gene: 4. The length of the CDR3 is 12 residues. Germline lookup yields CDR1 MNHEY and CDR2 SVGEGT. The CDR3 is CASSRTGYEQFF. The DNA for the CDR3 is TGTGCCAGCAGCCGGACAGGTTATGAGCAGTTCTTC.

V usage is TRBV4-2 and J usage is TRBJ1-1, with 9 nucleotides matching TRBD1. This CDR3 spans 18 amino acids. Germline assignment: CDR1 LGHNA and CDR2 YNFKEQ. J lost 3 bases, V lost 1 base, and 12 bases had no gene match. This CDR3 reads CASSQVIGQGYSDTEAFF. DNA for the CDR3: TGTGCCAGCAGCCAAGTAATAGGACAGGGGTATTCGGACACTGAAGCTTTCTTT.

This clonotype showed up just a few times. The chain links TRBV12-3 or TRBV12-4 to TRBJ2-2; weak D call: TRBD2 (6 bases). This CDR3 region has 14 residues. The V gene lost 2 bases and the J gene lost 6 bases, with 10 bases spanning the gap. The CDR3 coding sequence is TGTGCCAGCAGTTTAAGTGGAGGGGCCGGGGAGCTGTTTTTT. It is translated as CASSLSGGAGELFF.

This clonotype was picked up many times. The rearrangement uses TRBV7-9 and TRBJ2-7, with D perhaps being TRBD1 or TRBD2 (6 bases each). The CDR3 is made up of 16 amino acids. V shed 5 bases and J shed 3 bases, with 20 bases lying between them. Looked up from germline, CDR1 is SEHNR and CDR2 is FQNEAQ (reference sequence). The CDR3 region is CASSQPRGRVGYEQYF. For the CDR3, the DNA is TGTGCCAGCAGCCAGCCCCGGGGGCGAGTGGGCTACGAGCAGTACTTC. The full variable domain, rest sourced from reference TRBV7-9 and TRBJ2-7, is DTGVSQNPRHKITKRGQNVTFRCDPISEHNRLYWYRQTLGQGPEFLTYFQNEAQLEKSRLLSDRFSAERPKGSFSTLEIQRTEQGDSAMYLCASSQPRGRVGYEQYFGPGTRLTVT.

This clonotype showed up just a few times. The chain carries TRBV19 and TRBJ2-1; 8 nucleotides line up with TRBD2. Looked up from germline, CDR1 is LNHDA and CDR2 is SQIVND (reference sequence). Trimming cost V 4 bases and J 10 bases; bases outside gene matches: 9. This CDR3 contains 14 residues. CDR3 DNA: TGTGCCAGTAGTAAGACGGGGGGGCCGGTCGAGCAGTTCTTC. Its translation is CASSKTGGPVEQFF.

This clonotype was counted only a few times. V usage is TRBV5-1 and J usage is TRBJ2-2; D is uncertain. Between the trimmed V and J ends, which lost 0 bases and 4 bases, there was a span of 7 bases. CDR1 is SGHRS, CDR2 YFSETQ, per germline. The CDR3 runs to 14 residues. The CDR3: CASSLGASTGELFF. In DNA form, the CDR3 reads TGCGCCAGCAGCTTGGGAGCGAGCACCGGGGAGCTGTTTTTT.